Below are 22 T cell receptor beta chains sequenced from a single sample in a study of T-cell memory formation after mild COVID-19. TCRdb passed the 5' RACE reads through MiXCR, listing each CDR3 protein once. The sample includes 250,000 to 350,000 distinct CDR3 sequences, more than 15% seen only once; the top ten take 22%. The sequenced material came from PBMCs or a T cell subset sorted from them (not recorded which). All receptors come from a man in his late teens or twenties who had mild COVID-19 (a few samples of this study predate the infection). Cell type and time point are not known.

This clonotype was seen more than once but under ten times. The chain couples TRBV24-1 to TRBJ2-5, with TRBD2 as a possible D gene (5 bases). The CDR3 has 14 amino acids. V shed 4 bases and J shed 0 bases, with 8 bases lying between them. The germline V gene has CDR1 KGHDR and CDR2 SFDVKD. CDR3 protein: CATSESGDQETQYF. CDR3 bases: TGTGCCACCAGTGAGAGCGGTGACCAAGAGACCCAGTACTTC.

The CDR3 DNA sequence: TGTGCCAGCAGCCTCGGATGGGACAGCCAAAACATTCAGTACTTC. This translates into CASSLGWDSQNIQYF. The rearrangement uses TRBV5-4 and TRBJ2-4; 7 bases line up with TRBD1. The length of the CDR3 is 15 residues. The trim removed 4 bases at V and 5 bases at J, leaving 9 bases unmatched. Germline V gene data show CDR1 as SGHNT and CDR2 as YYREEE (reference sequence). Supplemented by reference TRBV5-4 and TRBJ2-4, the full variable domain reads ETGVTQSPTHLIKTRGQQVTLRCSSQSGHNTVSWYQQALGQGPQFIFQYYREEENGRGNFPPRFSGLQFPNYSSELNVNALELDDSALYLCASSLGWDSQNIQYFGAGTRLSVL.

This clonotype was detected many times. An end of the junction differs from the germline gene, which may be a read error. This rearrangement joins TRBV5-1 to TRBJ1-5; D is possibly TRBD1 (6 bases). This CDR3 spans 14 amino acids. The germline V gene has CDR1 SGHRS and CDR2 YFSETQ. CDR3 DNA sequence: TGTGCCAGCAGTTTAGCAGGGGGCAATCAGCCCCAGCATTTT. This gives the protein CASSLAGGNQPQHF.

With regard to this clonotype: One end of the junction is discordant with germline, which a read error may explain. This sequence joins TRBV11-2 and TRBJ2-7; D is unresolved. CDR3 length: 12 amino acids. CDR1 is SGHAT and CDR2 is FQNNGV in the germline V gene. The CDR3 reads CASSPPSNEQYF. Written as DNA, the CDR3 is TGTGCCAGCAGCCCTCCCTCCAACGAGCAGTACTTC.

The chain carries TRBV18 and TRBJ1-5, with a tentative D call TRBD1 (5 bases). The germline V gene has CDR1 KGHSH and CDR2 LQKENI. Deletions cut 3 bases from V and 7 bases from J, with 13 bases between. The CDR3 totals 14 residues. The CDR3 nucleotides are TGTGCCAGCTCACCGGGCAGGGATGGACAGCCCCAGCATTTT. Translation gives CASSPGRDGQPQHF.

This clonotype was seen a handful of times. The rearrangement uses TRBV7-9 and TRBJ2-5, with 7 bases that match TRBD1. With V trimmed by 5 bases and J by 5 bases, 8 bases remained unmatched. CDR3 length equals 14 residues. The germline V gene encodes CDR1 SEHNR and CDR2 FQNEAQ (reference sequence). Here the CDR3 reads CASSPRDRAETQYF. The CDR3 nucleotides read TGTGCCAGCAGCCCCCGTGACAGGGCCGAGACCCAGTACTTC.

This clonotype has more than one count but fewer than ten. The CDR3 nucleotides are TGTGCCAGCAGCTTCGGACAGGGGGCGCTCAAAAACATTCAGTACTTC. It is translated as CASSFGQGALKNIQYF. This sequence joins TRBV7-2 and TRBJ2-4; 11 bases fit TRBD1. This CDR3 is built from 16 residues. Trimming at V came to 3 bases and at J to 3 bases, leaving 4 bases not matched to a gene. Germline-derived CDR1 and CDR2 are SGHTA and FQGNSA.

This clonotype turned up a few times. V usage is TRBV5-1 and J usage is TRBJ2-3; D is perhaps TRBD2 (6 bases). Germline-derived CDR1 and CDR2 are SGHRS and YFSETQ. The germline V and J ends were trimmed by 6 bases and 0 bases, with 11 bases remaining between them. The length of the CDR3 is 14 residues. The CDR3 DNA reads TGCGCCAGCATCCTAGGGACTAGCACAGATACGCAGTATTTT. Protein product: CASILGTSTDTQYF.

The chain combines TRBV7-6 with TRBJ1-1; D unresolved. The CDR3 length is 13 residues. Germline CDR1 SGHVS, CDR2 FNYEAQ. V was cut by 4 bases and J by 2 bases, with 8 bases left in between. The CDR3 DNA follows: TGTGCCAGCAGCTCGTCCACAAACACTGAAGCTTTCTTT. It encodes CASSSSTNTEAFF.

This clonotype was counted a few times. The chain combines TRBV28 with TRBJ1-1; a weak D match, TRBD1 (6 bases). The V and J ends lost 5 bases and 1 base respectively, with 14 bases between them. Germline CDR1 is MDHEN and CDR2 is SYDVKM. This CDR3 is 15 amino acids long. CDR3 sequence reads: CASSKQGGGNTEAFF. The CDR3 nucleotides are TGTGCCAGCAGTAAACAGGGTGGGGGGAACACTGAAGCTTTCTTT.

This clonotype was counted a few times. This chain joins TRBV3-1 and TRBJ2-3; D may be TRBD1 or TRBD2 (5 bases each). The germline V and J ends were trimmed by 4 bases and 6 bases, with 14 bases remaining between them. Germline CDR1 LGHDT, CDR2 YNNKEL (reference sequence). This CDR3 contains 14 residues. CDR3 amino acids: CASSLRGPGDTQYF. CDR3 DNA: TGTGCCAGCAGCCTTCGGGGCCCGGGGGATACGCAGTATTTT.

This clonotype was detected ten times or more. The chain recombines TRBV29-1 with TRBJ2-1; 9 bases align to TRBD1. CDR3 length: 16 residues. V lost 1 base, J lost 8 bases, and 12 bases stayed unmatched. The V gene's germline CDR1 is SQVTM and CDR2 ANQGSEA. The CDR3 nucleotides read TGCAGCGTTGAAGTGATTGGACAGGGGCCAAATGATGAGCAGTTCTTC. It translates to CSVEVIGQGPNDEQFF.

In this sample, this clonotype turned up a few times. The CDR3 region is CASSLPGLVGYTF. The DNA for the CDR3 is TGTGCCAGCAGTTTGCCAGGGTTGGTTGGCTACACCTTC. This sequence joins TRBV27 and TRBJ1-2; tentative D call: TRBD1 (5 bases). V was trimmed by 3 bases and J by 7 bases, leaving 12 bases between them. CDR1 is MNHEY, CDR2 SMNVEV, per germline (reference sequence). The CDR3 is 13 amino acids.

The chain carries TRBV20-1 and TRBJ2-6; no reliable D call. The CDR3 runs 16 residues. Germline CDR1 and CDR2: DFQATT and SNEGSKA (reference sequence). The V end was cut by 0 bases, the J end by 2 bases, with 11 bases between. The CDR3 reads CSARDLQGPGANVLTF. The CDR3 DNA follows: TGCAGTGCTAGAGATCTTCAAGGCCCTGGGGCCAACGTCCTGACTTTC.

This clonotype was counted a few times. This chain joins TRBV6-5 and TRBJ2-7; D is possibly TRBD2 (6 bases). The V end was cut by 0 bases, the J end by 6 bases, with 18 bases between. The CDR3 is made up of 16 amino acids. Germline V gives CDR1 MNHEY, CDR2 SVGAGI. The DNA for the CDR3 is TGTGCCAGCAGTTACTCGAGGTACGGGGGAGAGAGCGAGCAGTACTTC. This sequence encodes CASSYSRYGGESEQYF.

This clonotype appeared a few times. The gene calls are TRBV7-6 and TRBJ2-3; 7 nucleotides align to TRBD2. Germline V gives CDR1 SGHVS, CDR2 FNYEAQ. Trimming removed 4 bases from V and 1 base from J; junction bases left unmatched: 5. The CDR3 extends over 15 amino acids. The CDR3 here is CASSSGLDGTDTQYF. The CDR3 DNA sequence: TGTGCCAGCAGCTCCGGACTAGACGGCACAGATACGCAGTATTTT.

This clonotype was detected only a few times. The chain couples TRBV27 to TRBJ2-7, with D possibly being TRBD1 (7 bases). V dropped 1 base and J dropped 6 bases, with 13 bases sitting between them. The V gene's germline CDR1 is MNHEY and CDR2 SMNVEV (reference sequence). The CDR3 is made up of 14 amino acids. The CDR3 loop is CASSLLGQGGEQYV. CDR3 nucleotides: TGTGCCAGCAGTTTATTGGGTCAGGGGGGCGAGCAGTACGTC.

CDR3 bases: TGTGCCACCCTTGGGACTTACACCGGGGAGCTGTTTTTT. This gives the protein CATLGTYTGELFF. The chain combines TRBV6-1 with TRBJ2-2, with D possibly being TRBD2 (6 bases). This CDR3 is 13 amino acids long. Trimming took off 10 bases at V and 3 bases at J, with 12 bases between the two ends. Germline-derived CDR1 and CDR2 are MNHNS and SASEGT.

This clonotype was detected a few times. DNA for the CDR3: TGTGCCAGCACCCTAATCGGGTCGACAGATACGCAGTATTTT. Encoded protein: CASTLIGSTDTQYF. J is TRBJ2-3 and V is TRBV7-9; D is unclear. The length of the CDR3 is 14 residues. CDR1 and CDR2 (germline): SEHNR, FQNEAQ (reference sequence). Between the trimmed V and J ends, which lost 7 bases and 3 bases, there was a span of 14 bases.

This clonotype has just a few counts. The V call is TRBV29-1, the J call TRBJ2-7, with a weak D call TRBD1 (7 bases). Trimming shortened V by 4 bases and J by 6 bases, and 13 bases separated the two germline ends. The CDR3 totals 12 residues. Looked up from germline, CDR1 is SQVTM and CDR2 is ANQGSEA. The CDR3 nucleotides read TGCAGCGTTGGAGGGCAGGGGGGCGAGCAGTACGTC. This translates into CSVGGQGGEQYV.

V gene TRBV27 combines with J gene TRBJ1-1, with D uncertain. CDR1 and CDR2 from the germline V gene are MNHEY and SMNVEV (reference sequence). The length of the CDR3 is 12 residues. Trimming stripped 7 bases from V and 1 base from J, with 7 bases between. The CDR3 DNA reads as TGTGCCAGCAAGAGGACGAACACTGAAGCTTTCTTT. This translates into CASKRTNTEAFF.

The chain has TRBV4-1 and TRBJ2-1; D tentatively fits TRBD1 or TRBD2 (5 bases each). The CDR3 length is 15 residues. Trimming removed 5 bases from V and 7 bases from J, with 18 bases in between. Germline V gives CDR1 MGHRA, CDR2 YSYEKL. CDR3 region: CASSFQEGPGNEQFF. The CDR3 DNA is TGCGCCAGCAGCTTCCAAGAGGGGCCGGGAAATGAGCAGTTCTTC.